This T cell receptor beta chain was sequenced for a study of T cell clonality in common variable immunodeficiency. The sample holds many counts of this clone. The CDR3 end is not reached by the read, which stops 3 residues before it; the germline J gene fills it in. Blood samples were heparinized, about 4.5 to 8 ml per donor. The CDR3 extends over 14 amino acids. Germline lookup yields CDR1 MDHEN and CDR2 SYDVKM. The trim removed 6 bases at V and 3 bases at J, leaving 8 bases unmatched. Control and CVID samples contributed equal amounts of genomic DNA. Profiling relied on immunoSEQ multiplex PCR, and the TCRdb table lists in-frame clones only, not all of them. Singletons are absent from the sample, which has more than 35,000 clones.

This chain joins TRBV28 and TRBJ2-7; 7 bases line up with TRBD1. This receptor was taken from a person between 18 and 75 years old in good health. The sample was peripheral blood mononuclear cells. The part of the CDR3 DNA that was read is TGTGCCAGCAGGTCTCCCGGGACAGACTACGAG. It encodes CASRSPGTDYE. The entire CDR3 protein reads CASRSPGTDYEQYF.